These T cell receptor beta chains were read from a single sample in a study of cytomegalovirus exposure and HLA in healthy donors. Assay: immunoSEQ multiplex PCR; the TCRdb copy retains only in-frame clones and omits some. The table records 100,000 to 120,000 clones, about 80% of them present only once. Input material: PBMCs. Every receptor here comes from an older woman in good health and CMV-seropositive. Each CDR3 is given with its conserved first and last residue. The D gene is left open where the match is weak. Size is stated for part of the rows, as once, few or many counts, or as a class when the clone is expanded.

V	J	size	D	CDR3	DNA
TRBV29-1	TRBJ1-2	.	.	CSAPGQSSDTF	TGCAGCGCCCCCGGACAGAGTTCCGACACCTTC
TRBV13	TRBJ2-5	few	TRBD2	CASSLGLAGVAETQYF	TGTGCCAGCAGCTTAGGACTAGCGGGAGTTGCGGAGACCCAGTACTTC
TRBV25-1	TRBJ1-2	.	.	CASSGGELVYGYTF	TGTGCCAGCAGTGGCGGGGAACTCGTCTATGGCTACACCTTC
TRBV27	TRBJ1-2	once	.	CASSPRSTRGYTF	TGTGCCAGCAGTCCCCGTTCCACGCGAGGCTACACCTTC
TRBV27	TRBJ2-5	.	.	CASSRHLRETQYF	TGTGCCAGCAGTCGCCATTTGAGGGAGACCCAGTACTTC
TRBV7-2	TRBJ2-1	.	.	CASSLWGGAGEQFF	TGTGCCAGCAGCTTGTGGGGGGGGGCAGGTGAGCAGTTCTTC
TRBV5-1	TRBJ1-4	.	TRBD1	CASSTGTGATNEKLFF	TGCGCCAGCAGCACCGGGACAGGGGCAACTAATGAAAAACTGTTTTTT
TRBV5-3	TRBJ2-7	once	TRBD2	CARSLDTASGSHEQYF	TGTGCCAGAAGCTTGGATACGGCTAGCGGGAGCCACGAGCAGTACTTC
TRBV6-1	TRBJ1-2	.	.	CASKEGVNGYGYTF	TGTGCCAGCAAGGAAGGGGTGAATGGCTATGGCTACACCTTC
TRBV9	TRBJ2-3	.	TRBD1	CASSVEGTGADTQYF	TGTGCCAGCAGCGTAGAAGGGACAGGGGCAGATACGCAGTATTTT
TRBV7-9	TRBJ2-7	.	TRBD2	CASSNLGLAGSYEQYF	TGTGCCAGCAGCAACCTGGGACTAGCGGGGTCCTACGAGCAGTACTTC
TRBV30	TRBJ1-2	.	.	CAWTPLVVNYGYTF	TGTGCCTGGACCCCCCTTGTAGTGAACTATGGCTACACCTTC
TRBV5-1	TRBJ1-4	.	.	CASSLQGRAAEVGEKLFF	TGCGCCAGCAGCTTACAGGGAAGGGCGGCGGAAGTGGGTGAAAAACTGTTTTTT
TRBV28	TRBJ2-7	.	TRBD1	CASSPPDRSPFFGSYEQYF	TGTGCCAGCAGTCCCCCGGACAGGTCCCCTTTTTTTGGCTCCTACGAGCAGTACTTC
TRBV7-9	TRBJ1-5	.	TRBD1	CASSPTGGHQPQHF	TGTGCCAGCAGCCCCACAGGGGGGCATCAGCCCCAGCATTTT
TRBV19	TRBJ1-2	.	.	CASSIDTGVRGYTF	TGTGCCAGTAGTATAGATACAGGCGTCAGAGGCTACACCTTC
TRBV7-9	TRBJ2-1	once	TRBD2	CASSLGSSGSLRHTEQFF	TGTGCCAGCAGCTTAGGGTCTAGCGGGAGTCTTCGGCACACTGAGCAGTTCTTC
TRBV18	TRBJ1-3	.	.	CASSPLQGLGNTIYF	TGTGCCAGCTCACCCTTACAGGGTCTAGGAAACACCATATATTTT
TRBV2	TRBJ1-1	.	TRBD1	CASSEGQGFTEAFF	TGTGCCAGCAGTGAGGGACAGGGGTTCACTGAAGCTTTCTTT
TRBV7-3	TRBJ2-2	.	TRBD1	CASSSRTGTGELFF	TGTGCCAGCAGCTCAAGGACAGGGACCGGGGAGCTGTTTTTT
TRBV5-4	TRBJ2-1	few	TRBD2	CASSLVVVAGGAGEQFF	TGTGCCAGCAGCTTGGTGGTTGTAGCGGGAGGGGCAGGTGAGCAGTTCTTC
TRBV29-1	TRBJ2-3	.	TRBD2	CSVGGLWGDTQYF	TGCAGCGTGGGAGGGCTTTGGGGTGATACGCAGTATTTT
TRBV5-4	TRBJ2-1	.	.	CASSFYNEQFF	TGTGCCAGCAGCTTTTATAATGAGCAGTTCTTC
TRBV27	TRBJ2-1	.	.	CASSLSLQSYNEQFF	TGTGCCAGCAGTTTATCGTTACAGTCTTACAATGAGCAGTTCTTC
TRBV4-2	TRBJ1-2	.	.	CASSQVDSYGYTF	TGTGCCAGCAGCCAAGTGGACAGCTATGGCTACACCTTC
TRBV5-1	TRBJ1-4	.	.	CASSVMEPGLEKLFF	TGCGCCAGCAGCGTGATGGAACCGGGACTTGAAAAACTGTTTTTT
TRBV7-3	TRBJ2-1	.	.	CASSLMYSDNEQFF	TGTGCCAGCAGCTTAATGTACTCCGACAATGAGCAGTTCTTC
TRBV25-1	TRBJ2-7	.	.	CASSESNGAYEQYF	TGTGCCAGCAGTGAATCCAACGGAGCCTACGAGCAGTACTTC
TRBV6-1	TRBJ1-5	.	.	CASKLRQGGQPQHF	TGTGCCAGCAAATTGCGGCAGGGTGGTCAGCCCCAGCATTTT
TRBV19	TRBJ2-1	.	.	CATNKRGNEQFF	TGTGCCACAAATAAACGGGGAAATGAGCAGTTCTTC
TRBV9	TRBJ1-1	once	.	CASSVAGSGWNTEAFF	TGTGCCAGCAGCGTAGCAGGGTCAGGGTGGAACACTGAAGCTTTCTTT
TRBV6-1	TRBJ2-7	few	TRBD1	CASSELGQTYEQYF	TGTGCCAGCAGTGAATTGGGACAGACCTACGAGCAGTACTTC
TRBV6-4	TRBJ2-1	.	TRBD2	CASSDQAGGNNEQFF	TGTGCCAGCAGTGACCAAGCGGGAGGAAACAATGAGCAGTTCTTC
TRBV7-9	TRBJ2-5	.	.	CASSVLTGRGETQYF	TGTGCCAGCAGCGTACTCACAGGGAGGGGGGAGACCCAGTACTTC
TRBV9	TRBJ2-1	.	TRBD2	CASSPGDSGLNEQFF	TGTGCCAGCAGCCCCGGAGATAGCGGGCTTAATGAGCAGTTCTTC
TRBV4-1	TRBJ1-5	few	.	CASSQGKGSNQPQHF	TGCGCCAGCAGCCAAGGGAAGGGGAGCAATCAGCCCCAGCATTTT
TRBV19	TRBJ2-7	.	TRBD2	CASSMTWTSGSYEQYF	TGTGCCAGTAGTATGACCTGGACTAGCGGGAGCTACGAGCAGTACTTC
TRBV7-8	TRBJ1-1	.	.	CASSLNPGNTEAFF	TGTGCCAGCAGCCTTAACCCGGGGAACACTGAAGCTTTCTTT
TRBV7-8	TRBJ1-2	.	.	CASSFRRLTDSYYGYTF	TGTGCCAGCAGCTTCCGCAGGTTAACGGACAGCTACTATGGCTACACCTTC
TRBV5-4	TRBJ1-5	.	TRBD1	CASSARDRGGRDQPQHF	TGTGCCAGCAGCGCGAGGGACAGGGGAGGAAGGGATCAGCCCCAGCATTTT
TRBV7-9	TRBJ2-5	.	.	CASGFGLGAQETQYF	TGTGCCAGCGGATTTGGCTTGGGGGCCCAAGAGACCCAGTACTTC
TRBV5-4	TRBJ2-7	once	.	CASSLSQRASSYEQYF	TGTGCCAGCAGCTTGTCCCAGCGGGCTAGCTCCTACGAGCAGTACTTC
TRBV6-5	TRBJ1-5	few	.	CASSYDGNSNQPQHF	TGTGCCAGCAGTTACGACGGGAATAGCAATCAGCCCCAGCATTTT
TRBV6-5	TRBJ2-7	.	.	CASSYPLRAEQYF	TGTGCCAGCAGTTACCCGCTGCGAGCCGAGCAGTACTTC
TRBV6-6	TRBJ1-2	few	.	CASSYSSGSGGYTF	TGTGCCAGCAGTTACTCTTCCGGGTCGGGTGGCTACACCTTC
TRBV11-2	TRBJ2-7	once	.	CASSSYLAWGLYEQYF	TGTGCCAGCAGCTCATATCTAGCGTGGGGCCTCTACGAGCAGTACTTC
TRBV18	TRBJ1-1	.	.	CASSPRGDTEAFF	TGTGCCAGCTCACCACGCGGGGACACTGAAGCTTTCTTT
TRBV28	TRBJ2-7	once	TRBD1	CASSSQGDHEQYF	TGTGCCAGCAGTTCACAGGGGGACCACGAGCAGTACTTC
TRBV5-1	TRBJ1-4	few	.	CASSFRANEKLFF	TGCGCCAGCAGCTTCCGGGCTAATGAAAAACTGTTTTTT
TRBV7-2	TRBJ2-7	.	.	CASSLGGDLTYEQYF	TGTGCCAGCAGCTTAGGGGGGGACCTAACCTACGAGCAGTACTTC
TRBV5-1	TRBJ1-1	.	.	CASSLTGSTEAFF	TGCGCCAGCAGCTTGACAGGGAGCACTGAAGCTTTCTTT
TRBV2	TRBJ2-7	.	.	CASRQIYEQYF	TGTGCCAGCAGGCAGATCTACGAGCAGTACTTC
TRBV2	TRBJ2-7	.	.	CASRSETYEQYF	TGTGCCAGCAGGAGCGAAACCTACGAGCAGTACTTC
TRBV27	TRBJ2-5	.	.	CASRKLETQYF	TGTGCCAGCAGGAAGCTGGAGACCCAGTACTTC